The 12 T cell receptor beta chains reported below all come from one sample, sequenced in a study of technical replicates of blood from a few donors. The protocol was immunoSEQ multiplex PCR, while the TCRdb copy is restricted to in-frame clones and leaves out a portion. The sample has 87,000 or so clones, around 93% seen once. Sequencing was performed on T cells isolated from PBMCs. All receptors come from a human donor in good health.

This sequence joins TRBV7-9 and TRBJ2-5; D uncertain. This CDR3 is built from 15 residues. The germline V gene encodes CDR1 SEHNR and CDR2 FQNEAQ (reference sequence). Trimming pared 2 bases from V and 3 bases from J, leaving 13 bases between. The DNA for the CDR3 is TGTGCCAGCAGCTTAACCCTGTTGGCCGAAGAGACCCAGTACTTC. Protein product: CASSLTLLAEETQYF.

V usage is TRBV27 and J usage is TRBJ1-1; perhaps TRBD1 as D (6 bases). This CDR3 has 15 residues. The germline V gene encodes CDR1 MNHEY and CDR2 SMNVEV (reference sequence). V dropped 7 bases and J dropped 0 bases, with 15 bases sitting between them. The CDR3 protein is CASNKWGGMNTEAFF. DNA for the CDR3: TGTGCCAGCAACAAGTGGGGGGGCATGAACACTGAAGCTTTCTTT.

V is TRBV15 and J is TRBJ2-3, with TRBD2 matching 10 bases. J gave up 12 bases and V 0 bases, and 9 bases lay outside the gene matches. This CDR3 contains 15 residues. Germline CDR1 and CDR2: LNHNV and YYDKDF (reference sequence). CDR3 protein: CATSRDVLAGAPQYF. The CDR3 coding sequence is TGTGCCACCAGCAGAGATGTGCTAGCGGGAGCGCCACAGTATTTT.

This clone appeared a single time. The chain couples TRBV19 to TRBJ2-1, with 14 nucleotides matching TRBD2. Germline V gene lookup returns CDR1 LNHDA and CDR2 SQIVND (reference sequence). CDR3 length equals 16 residues. J was trimmed by 11 bases and V by 1 base; bases with no gene match: 7. The CDR3 protein is CASSIGRLAGGPQQFF. The CDR3 DNA sequence: TGTGCCAGTAGTATAGGGAGACTAGCGGGAGGGCCACAGCAGTTCTTC.

The table lists this clone with a count of one. CDR3 region: CASSLGQGFTDTQYF. The DNA of the CDR3 is TGTGCCAGCAGCTTAGGACAGGGTTTCACAGATACGCAGTATTTT. The rearrangement joins TRBV7-9 to TRBJ2-3; 7 nucleotides agree with TRBD1. V was pared by 1 base and J by 2 bases, with 3 bases of the junction left unmatched. The CDR3 is 15 amino acids. The germline V gene has CDR1 SEHNR and CDR2 FQNEAQ (reference sequence).

The V gene is TRBV19, the J gene TRBJ2-7, with D possibly TRBD1 on 5 matching bases. CDR3 size: 15 residues. The V and J ends lost 3 bases and 1 base respectively, with 13 bases between them. Germline CDR1 reads LNHDA; CDR2 reads SQIVND (reference sequence). This chain's CDR3 is CASSISAGYSYEQYF. Here the CDR3 DNA reads TGTGCCAGTAGTATTTCGGCAGGGTATTCCTACGAGCAGTACTTC. Using reference TRBV19 and TRBJ2-7 for the parts outside the CDR3, the full variable domain is DGGITQSPKYLFRKEGQNVTLSCEQNLNHDAMYWYRQDPGQGLRLIYYSQIVNDFQKGDIAEGYSVSREKKESFPLTVTSAQKNPTAFYLCASSISAGYSYEQYFGPGTRLTVT.

This sequence joins TRBV7-8 and TRBJ2-7, with 10 bases identical to TRBD1. Per the germline V gene, CDR1 is SGHVS and CDR2 is FQNEAQ. The CDR3 length is 16 residues. J lost 3 bases, V lost 1 base, and 6 bases had no gene match. The CDR3 nucleotides are TGTGCCAGCAGCTTAGGAGGACAGGGGGATTACTACGAGCAGTACTTC. Its protein is CASSLGGQGDYYEQYF.

This clone showed up just once. V is TRBV30 and J is TRBJ1-2; possibly TRBD1 for D (5 bases). The germline V gene has CDR1 GTSNPN and CDR2 SVGIG (reference sequence). The CDR3 is 15 amino acids. V lost 0 bases, J lost 8 bases, and 19 bases lay in between. In DNA form, the CDR3 reads TGTGCCTGGAGTGTAATTGTGGGGGGATCAGGAGGCTACACCTTC. Translation gives CAWSVIVGGSGGYTF.

The chain joins TRBV7-9 to TRBJ2-1; 12 bases agree with TRBD2. The CDR3 is made up of 19 amino acids. Looked up from germline, CDR1 is SEHNR and CDR2 is FQNEAQ (reference sequence). Losses at the gene ends were 2 bases for V and 2 bases for J; bases not matched to a gene: 10. The CDR3 region is CASSLRETSGSRTYNEQFF. In DNA form, the CDR3 reads TGTGCCAGCAGCTTACGTGAGACTAGCGGGAGTCGCACCTACAATGAGCAGTTCTTC.

CDR3 DNA: TGTGCCAGCAGTTACACGGGGGTTCGGGAGACCCAGTACTTC. Translation gives CASSYTGVRETQYF. The chain has TRBV6-5 and TRBJ2-5; tentative D call: TRBD2 (6 bases). This CDR3 contains 14 residues. Trimming removed 2 bases from V and 5 bases from J, with 12 bases in between. Germline V gene data show CDR1 as MNHEY and CDR2 as SVGAGI.

V gene TRBV27 combines with J gene TRBJ2-3, with 12 bases identical to TRBD1. The CDR3 consists of 17 residues. Germline lookup yields CDR1 MNHEY and CDR2 SMNVEV (reference sequence). Losses at the gene ends were 1 base for V and 4 bases for J; bases not matched to a gene: 6. CDR3 sequence reads: CASSLYPGTGGADTQYF. Written as DNA, the CDR3 is TGTGCCAGCAGTTTATACCCCGGGACAGGGGGCGCAGATACGCAGTATTTT.

This chain uses TRBV27 with TRBJ1-1, with 7 bases lining up with TRBD1. CDR3 length: 14 residues. The V and J ends lost 4 bases and 5 bases, in that order; junction bases with no gene match: 7. The germline gives CDR1 MNHEY, CDR2 SMNVEV (reference sequence). As DNA, the CDR3 is TGTGCCAGCAGTTGGGTAAGGGGGCGGACTGAAGCTTTCTTT. Its translation: CASSWVRGRTEAFF.